This T cell receptor beta chain originates from a study of T cells in localized non-small cell lung cancer (TCRdb year 2020). Background on the whole study: Comparing tumors with uninvolved tumor-adjacent lungs, the study looked at the T cell repertoires of hundreds of patients with early-stage NSCLC. The cohort consisted of about 240 treatment-naive NSCLC patients whose localized lung tumors had been resected. NSCLC patients had a mean age of roughly 66 years, and more than 120 were male and 107 female.

At diagnosis, tumor, uninvolved tumor-adjacent lung and peripheral blood were collected and then preserved as a mix of FFPE and fresh-frozen material. For TCR repertoire profiling, blood samples were analyzed in the form of peripheral blood mononuclear cells. The immunoSEQ Assay was used to sequence TCR beta CDR3 regions from DNA. In the original analysis: To compute T cell density, TCR beta template counts were normalized to usable DNA, which was estimated by amplifying housekeeping genes. Richness was estimated using the preseqR package, with extrapolation to 400,000 templates for PBMC samples and to 120,000 templates for tissue samples. Clonality was taken to be one minus Pielou's evenness. Tissue-enriched TCRs were identified through differential abundance testing performed on productive amino-acid clonotypes, with a minimum total count of 5 and an alpha of 0.1. Repertoire overlap between compartments was quantified with the Jaccard Index and Morisita Overlap Index. GLIPH grouped TCR beta CDR3s together with public tetramer-defined viral CDR3s, and a viral motif had to include at least three viral sequences and show V-gene enrichment. TCRdb provides this immuneACCESS table in a form limited to in-frame rearrangements. Some clones are lacking; in checked studies, under half of them reflect an unresolved V gene, and why the rest are absent is not known. That table is the source of V, J and clone size, and D and trimming were worked out from the DNA. Within this sample are some 28,000 clones, with roughly 90% of them counted one time only. The ten largest clones add up to 6% to 7% of the sample.

Inclusive of the bounding cysteine and phenylalanine, the CDR3 is 14 residues long. Only CDR3 DNA remains: 42 bases, in frame from the first base. For CDR1 and CDR2, the germline V gene (reference sequence) lists LNHDA and SQIVND. V drops 4 bases and J drops 2 bases, leaving 9 bases in between. In the case of this clone: The antigen it recognizes is unknown. Nothing much larger sits one base from this clone, and base qualities are not available.

The investigation overall reported the following: A median of roughly 60 of the top 100 tumor clones were detected in paired uninvolved adjacent lung, and 28 of these tumor clones were also found among the top 100 clones of the paired uninvolved adjacent lung. Higher blood T cell density associated with longer overall survival, while higher adjacent-lung clonality associated with shorter survival. Multi-region tumor sequencing was not performed, so intratumor heterogeneity could not be excluded. Because the study design was exploratory, TCR variables were selected using unadjusted p-values without false-discovery rate correction. Uninvolved tumor-adjacent lung showed the highest T cell clonality, higher than tumor, which suggests more focused antigenic responses in the uninvolved tumor-adjacent lung.

The receptor was derived from a male donor aged 60 or older with stage I lung adenocarcinoma. The rearranged chain carries TRBV19 and TRBJ1-3; tentative D gene TRBD1, with 6 bases matching. Here the sequenced sample was peripheral blood, taken before any cancer treatment. In nucleotide form, the sequence is TGTGCCAGTAGTACCGGGGGGCCTGGAAACACCATATATTTT. Its translation is CASSTGGPGNTIYF.